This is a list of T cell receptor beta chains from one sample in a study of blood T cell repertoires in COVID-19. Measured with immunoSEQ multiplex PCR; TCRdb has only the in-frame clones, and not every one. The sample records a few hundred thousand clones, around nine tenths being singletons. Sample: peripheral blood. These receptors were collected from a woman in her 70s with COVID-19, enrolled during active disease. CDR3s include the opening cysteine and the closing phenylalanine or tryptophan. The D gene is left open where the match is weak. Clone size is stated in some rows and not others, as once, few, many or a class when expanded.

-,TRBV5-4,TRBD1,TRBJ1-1,TGTGCCAGCAGCCTTCGGGACAGGGGGCGTCCACCGGACACTGAAGCTTTCTTT,CASSLRDRGRPPDTEAFF
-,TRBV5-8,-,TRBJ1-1,TGTGCCAGCAGCTTGACGCGGGAGGAGAAAGCTTTCTTT,CASSLTREEKAFF
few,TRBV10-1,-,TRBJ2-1,TGCGCCAGCAGTGACGGACACCACAATGAGCAGTTCTTC,CASSDGHHNEQFF
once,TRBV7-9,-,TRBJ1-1,TGTGCCAGCAGCTTAGCGGGGGACAAGACTTTCTTT,CASSLAGDKTFF
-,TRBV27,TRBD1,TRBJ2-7,TGTGCCTCGGGACAGGGTTACGAGCAGTACTTC,CASGQGYEQYF
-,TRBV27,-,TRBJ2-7,TGTGCCAGCACCTTGATGGGAGGACGGGGCGAGCAGTACTTC,CASTLMGGRGEQYF
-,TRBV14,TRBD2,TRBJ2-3,TGTGCCAGCAGCCACCTCAGCGGGGGGCGATCTAGCACAGATACGCAGTATTTT,CASSHLSGGRSSTDTQYF
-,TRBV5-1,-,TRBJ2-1,TGCGCCAGTTTTATGTCCCCCTACAATGAGCAGTTCTTC,CASFMSPYNEQFF
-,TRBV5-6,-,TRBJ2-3,TGTGCCAGCAGCCGAGAGTATGGGAGCGCGGCCGGCACAGATACGCAGTATTTT,CASSREYGSAAGTDTQYF
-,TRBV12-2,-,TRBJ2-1,TGTGCAAGTCGCTTAGTCGCCGTAAGCTCTTGGTACAATGAGCAGTTCTTC,CASRLVAVSSWYNEQFF
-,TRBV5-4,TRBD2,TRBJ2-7,TGTGCCAGCAGCTTGGTAGGACGGGGGGAGTCCCGCGAGCAGTACTTC,CASSLVGRGESREQYF
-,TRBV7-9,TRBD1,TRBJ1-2,TGTGCCAGCACCGGACAGGGAGTGGTTAACTATGGCTACACCTTC,CASTGQGVVNYGYTF
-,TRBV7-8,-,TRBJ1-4,TGTGCCAGCAGCCTACGTAGGGGGGAAAAACTGTTTTTT,CASSLRRGEKLFF
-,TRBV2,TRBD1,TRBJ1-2,TGTGCCAGCAGTGGTGGGGGACAGGGATATGGCTACACCTTC,CASSGGGQGYGYTF
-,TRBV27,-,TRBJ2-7,TGTGCCAGCAGTTTATCCAGGGGTCCCTTCTACGAGCAGTACTTC,CASSLSRGPFYEQYF
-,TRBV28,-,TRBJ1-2,TGTGCCAGCAGTTCCCAACCTAAACCGGTTACCTATGGCTACACCTTC,CASSSQPKPVTYGYTF
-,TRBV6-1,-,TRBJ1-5,TGTGCCAGCAGTGAATATCGAGGAAATAGGCCCCAGCCCCAGCATTTT,CASSEYRGNRPQPQHF
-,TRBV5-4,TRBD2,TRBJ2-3,TGTGCCAGCAGCAACAGAGCGGGGGGGACCACAGATACGCAGTATTTT,CASSNRAGGTTDTQYF
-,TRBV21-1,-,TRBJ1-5,TGTGCCAGCAGCACGGGGACAGCGAGGGGCAATCAGCCCCAGCATTTT,CASSTGTARGNQPQHF
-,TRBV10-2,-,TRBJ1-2,TGCGCCAGCAGGGCGCAGGGGAACCACTATGGCTACACCTTC,CASRAQGNHYGYTF